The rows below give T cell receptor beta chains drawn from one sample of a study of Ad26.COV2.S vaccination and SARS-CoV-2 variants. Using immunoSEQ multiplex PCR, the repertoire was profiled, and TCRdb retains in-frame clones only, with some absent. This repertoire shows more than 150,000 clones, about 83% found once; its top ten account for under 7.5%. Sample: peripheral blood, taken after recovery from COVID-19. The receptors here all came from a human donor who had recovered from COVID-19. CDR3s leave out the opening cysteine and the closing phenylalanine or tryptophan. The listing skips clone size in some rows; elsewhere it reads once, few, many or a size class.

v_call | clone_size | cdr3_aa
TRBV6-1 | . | ASSEYEQY
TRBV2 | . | ASSDSRLGRGEKLF
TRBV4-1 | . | ASSQDGAYEQY
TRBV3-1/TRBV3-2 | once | ASSQSRGGYEQY
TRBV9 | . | ASSINYGYT
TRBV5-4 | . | ASSDRGRLGSPLH
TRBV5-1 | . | ASSLPQSSGNTIY
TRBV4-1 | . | ASSQDGWTEGGKLF
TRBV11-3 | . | ASSLWGNTEAF
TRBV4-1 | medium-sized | ASSQGDVEAF
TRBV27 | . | ASSLIQFANTGELF
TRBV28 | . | ASSSFTGGTAIHYGYT
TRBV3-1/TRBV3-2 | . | ASSTRDPSF
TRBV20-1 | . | SARVNTEAF
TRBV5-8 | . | ASSLGTVDGQPQH
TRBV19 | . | ASSIEGVPNEQF
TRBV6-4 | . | ASNIVSGRGDEQY
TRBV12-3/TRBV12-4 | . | ASSLRSLLAQY
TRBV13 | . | ASSFGRGPEQPQH
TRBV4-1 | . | ASSQEKYLQETQY
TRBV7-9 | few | ASSLGTGTIYEQY
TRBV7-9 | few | ASSQARASSYNEQF
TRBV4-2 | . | ASSQAGTVNQPQH
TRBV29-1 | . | SVLPDSTNEKLF
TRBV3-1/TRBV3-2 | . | ASSPTQKRKEAF
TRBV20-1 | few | SARRTGELF
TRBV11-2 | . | ASSSLSGLASSEQY
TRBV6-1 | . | ASREGVQY
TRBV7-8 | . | ASSPSLDNRQGSSQPQH
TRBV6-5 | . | ASSSEGGAGLPEAF
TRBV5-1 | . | ASTLGGGITEAF
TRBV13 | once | ASSLEGQETQY
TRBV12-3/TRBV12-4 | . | ASSFGGGTEAF
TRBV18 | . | ASSPRDTEAF
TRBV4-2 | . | ASSLGLAGVGEQY
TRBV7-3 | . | ASSLGGTGTGQAQY
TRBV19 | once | ASSVRDRGLQETQY
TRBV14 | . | ASSQAEPGYFAEQY
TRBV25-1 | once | ASSDRRIETQY
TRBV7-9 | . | ASSSQGLDLYGYT
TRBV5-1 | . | ASVWGDGTDYNEQF
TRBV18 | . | ASSPPLRRNRGYQETQY
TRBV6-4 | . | ASSGRHQNTEAF
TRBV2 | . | ASSSGQGGYGYT
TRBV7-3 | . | ASSLTGGLGTEAF
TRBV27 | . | ASGDPYNEQF
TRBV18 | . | ASSPGQGGSPLH
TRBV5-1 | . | ASSPGGESDTQY
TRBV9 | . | ASSVGQGARSEQF
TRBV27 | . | ASSPSGLGGYT
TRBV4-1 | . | ASSLLAGQNNSPLH